These T cell receptor beta chains were read from a single sample in a study of blood T cells in healthy people across ages. TCRdb re-called the 5' RACE reads with MiXCR, one entry per CDR3 protein. The sample lists more than 800,000 distinct CDR3 sequences, roughly 26% occurring once. Sequencing used blood. The receptors were gathered from an elderly woman in good health. Both conserved end residues are part of each CDR3. A D gene is named only where the DNA matches it firmly. For some rows the clone size is stated as once, few or many, or as a class when expanded; others skip it.

clone_size: -; cdr3_length: 14; d_call: -; j_call: TRBJ1-4; v_call: TRBV30; cdr3_nt: TGTGCCTGGAGTTTCCAGCAGGTTAAGGAAAAACTGTTTTTT; cdr3_aa: CAWSFQQVKEKLFF
clone_size: -; cdr3_length: 11; d_call: -; j_call: TRBJ1-5; v_call: TRBV2; cdr3_nt: TGTGCCAGCAGTGGAGCCCAAGATCGGCATTTT; cdr3_aa: CASSGAQDRHF
clone_size: many; cdr3_length: 14; d_call: TRBD1; j_call: TRBJ2-5; v_call: TRBV5-1; cdr3_nt: TGCGCCAGCAGCCGGGACAGAAACCAAGAGACCCAGTACTTC; cdr3_aa: CASSRDRNQETQYF
clone_size: -; cdr3_length: 14; d_call: TRBD1; j_call: TRBJ2-3; v_call: TRBV20-1; cdr3_nt: TGCAGTACTAGAGCCATACAGGGGGAAGGTACGCAGTATTTT; cdr3_aa: CSTRAIQGEGTQYF
clone_size: many; cdr3_length: 15; d_call: -; j_call: TRBJ1-2; v_call: TRBV6-5; cdr3_nt: TGTGCCAGCAGTCTCTCACGGGGACATTCTAAGGGCTACACCTTC; cdr3_aa: CASSLSRGHSKGYTF
clone_size: many; cdr3_length: 14; d_call: TRBD1; j_call: TRBJ1-1; v_call: TRBV4-3; cdr3_nt: TGCGCCAGCAGCGAGACGGGACAGCCCACTGAAGCTTTCTTT; cdr3_aa: CASSETGQPTEAFF
clone_size: once; cdr3_length: 14; d_call: -; j_call: TRBJ1-2; v_call: TRBV5-1; cdr3_nt: TGCGCCAGCAGCTTGGTGGACAGCCGTGGGGGCTACACCTTC; cdr3_aa: CASSLVDSRGGYTF
clone_size: few; cdr3_length: 15; d_call: -; j_call: TRBJ2-3; v_call: TRBV12-3/TRBV12-4; cdr3_nt: TGTGCCAGCAGTTTAGCGGGGGTGAGCACAGATGTGCAGTATTTT; cdr3_aa: CASSLAGVSTDVQYF
clone_size: many; cdr3_length: 13; d_call: -; j_call: TRBJ2-7; v_call: TRBV5-1; cdr3_nt: TGCGCCAGCTCCCGCAGGGACTCCTACGAGCAGTACTTC; cdr3_aa: CASSRRDSYEQYF
clone_size: -; cdr3_length: 13; d_call: TRBD2; j_call: TRBJ2-5; v_call: TRBV20-1; cdr3_nt: TGCAGTGCTTCCCGGGAGGTTCGGGAGACCCAGTACTTC; cdr3_aa: CSASREVRETQYF
clone_size: many; cdr3_length: 14; d_call: -; j_call: TRBJ2-3; v_call: TRBV5-4; cdr3_nt: TGTGCCAGCAGCTTGGGGGCTACAGGGATAACGCAGTATTTT; cdr3_aa: CASSLGATGITQYF
clone_size: few; cdr3_length: 15; d_call: TRBD2; j_call: TRBJ2-3; v_call: TRBV24-1; cdr3_nt: TGTGCCACCAGTGATAGGAGCGGGGGCACAGATACGCAGTATTTT; cdr3_aa: CATSDRSGGTDTQYF
clone_size: many; cdr3_length: 15; d_call: TRBD2; j_call: TRBJ2-5; v_call: TRBV5-1; cdr3_nt: TGCGCCAGCAGCTCCGCCGGGACTAGCGAAGAGACCCAGTACTTC; cdr3_aa: CASSSAGTSEETQYF
clone_size: many; cdr3_length: 11; d_call: -; j_call: TRBJ1-6; v_call: TRBV6-2/TRBV6-3; cdr3_nt: TGTGCCAGCAGTTACAATTCACCCCTCCACTTT; cdr3_aa: CASSYNSPLHF
clone_size: many; cdr3_length: 14; d_call: -; j_call: TRBJ2-7; v_call: TRBV27; cdr3_nt: TGTGCCAGCAGTTTACAGTATCAGGCCTACGAGCAGTACTTC; cdr3_aa: CASSLQYQAYEQYF
clone_size: -; cdr3_length: 16; d_call: -; j_call: TRBJ2-1; v_call: TRBV6-2/TRBV6-3; cdr3_nt: TGTGCCAGCAGTTATCCACGGACGGCTTTCTGCAATGGGCAGTTCTTC; cdr3_aa: CASSYPRTAFCNGQFF
clone_size: many; cdr3_length: 16; d_call: -; j_call: TRBJ1-1; v_call: TRBV14; cdr3_nt: TGTGCCAGCAGCCAAGAATGGGGACGGGTGAACACTGAAGCTTTCTTT; cdr3_aa: CASSQEWGRVNTEAFF
clone_size: -; cdr3_length: 13; d_call: TRBD2; j_call: TRBJ2-5; v_call: TRBV6-2/TRBV6-3; cdr3_nt: TGTGCCAGCAGGACGGGGGGATGGGAGACCCAGTACTTC; cdr3_aa: CASRTGGWETQYF
clone_size: -; cdr3_length: 15; d_call: -; j_call: TRBJ2-1; v_call: TRBV6-5; cdr3_nt: TGTGCCAGCAGTTACCCAAGACTCACCACTAATGAGCAGTTCTTC; cdr3_aa: CASSYPRLTTNEQFF
clone_size: many; cdr3_length: 17; d_call: -; j_call: TRBJ2-5; v_call: TRBV7-2; cdr3_nt: TGTGCCAGCAGCTTAGCCAAGACAGCGACGGTTCAAGAGACCCAGTACTTC; cdr3_aa: CASSLAKTATVQETQYF
clone_size: many; cdr3_length: 13; d_call: -; j_call: TRBJ2-5; v_call: TRBV12-3/TRBV12-4; cdr3_nt: TGTGCCAGCAGTTTGGACGGGGAGGAGACCCAGTACTTC; cdr3_aa: CASSLDGEETQYF
clone_size: once; cdr3_length: 16; d_call: -; j_call: TRBJ2-1; v_call: TRBV3-1; cdr3_nt: TGTACCACCGGGGCGGCCCTCGGGTCTCTTTACAATGAGCAGTTCTTC; cdr3_aa: CTTGAALGSLYNEQFF
clone_size: -; cdr3_length: 13; d_call: -; j_call: TRBJ1-6; v_call: TRBV2; cdr3_nt: TGTGCCAGCAGTACAGATTATAATTCACCCCTCCACTTT; cdr3_aa: CASSTDYNSPLHF
clone_size: many; cdr3_length: 16; d_call: TRBD1; j_call: TRBJ1-2; v_call: TRBV20-1; cdr3_nt: TGCAGTGCTAGAGATCACCTTGGGACAGGGCACCGCGGCTACACCTTC; cdr3_aa: CSARDHLGTGHRGYTF
clone_size: many; cdr3_length: 15; d_call: -; j_call: TRBJ2-6; v_call: TRBV20-1; cdr3_nt: TGCAGTGCTCTGGACCCGGGCTCTGGGGCCAACGTCCTGACTTTC; cdr3_aa: CSALDPGSGANVLTF
clone_size: -; cdr3_length: 15; d_call: -; j_call: TRBJ2-3; v_call: TRBV12-3/TRBV12-4; cdr3_nt: TGTGCCAGCAGTTGCGGCAGACCTAGCGCAGATACGCAGTATTTT; cdr3_aa: CASSCGRPSADTQYF
clone_size: many; cdr3_length: 13; d_call: TRBD1; j_call: TRBJ1-1; v_call: TRBV6-2/TRBV6-3; cdr3_nt: TGTGCCAGCAGTTACTCAGACAGGGCGTCAGCTTTCTTT; cdr3_aa: CASSYSDRASAFF
clone_size: few; cdr3_length: 13; d_call: -; j_call: TRBJ1-1; v_call: TRBV14; cdr3_nt: TGTGCCAGCAGCCAAGACCGTCCCACTGAAGCTTTCTTT; cdr3_aa: CASSQDRPTEAFF
clone_size: many; cdr3_length: 14; d_call: TRBD2; j_call: TRBJ2-1; v_call: TRBV20-1; cdr3_nt: TGCAGTGCTAGACCCCTAGCGGCGTACAATGAGCAGTTCTTC; cdr3_aa: CSARPLAAYNEQFF
clone_size: -; cdr3_length: 15; d_call: -; j_call: TRBJ2-1; v_call: TRBV19; cdr3_nt: TGTGCCAGTAGTATTGGACAGAGCTCCTACAATGAGCAGTTCTTC; cdr3_aa: CASSIGQSSYNEQFF
clone_size: few; cdr3_length: 15; d_call: TRBD1; j_call: TRBJ1-2; v_call: TRBV14; cdr3_nt: TGTGCCAGCAGCCCCCGGGACAGGGCTAACTATGGCTACACCTTC; cdr3_aa: CASSPRDRANYGYTF
clone_size: many; cdr3_length: 15; d_call: -; j_call: TRBJ2-3; v_call: TRBV7-2; cdr3_nt: TGTGCCAGCAGCTTAACGGGACTCGACACAGATACGCAGTATTTT; cdr3_aa: CASSLTGLDTDTQYF
clone_size: -; cdr3_length: 16; d_call: -; j_call: TRBJ2-7; v_call: TRBV11-3; cdr3_nt: TGTGCCAGCAGCGGCGGGGCTCTTGGATTCTTTTACGAGCAGTACTTC; cdr3_aa: CASSGGALGFFYEQYF
clone_size: few; cdr3_length: 15; d_call: TRBD2; j_call: TRBJ2-5; v_call: TRBV18; cdr3_nt: TGTGCCAGCTCACCACACCCTGGACTAGCAGTGACCCAGTACTTC; cdr3_aa: CASSPHPGLAVTQYF
clone_size: many; cdr3_length: 15; d_call: -; j_call: TRBJ2-5; v_call: TRBV7-7; cdr3_nt: TGTGCCAGCAGCCCCGGTCGGACAGCCCAAGAGACCCAGTACTTC; cdr3_aa: CASSPGRTAQETQYF
clone_size: few; cdr3_length: 13; d_call: -; j_call: TRBJ1-2; v_call: TRBV18; cdr3_nt: TGTGCCAGCTCACCCCAAGGATACGATGGCTACACCTTC; cdr3_aa: CASSPQGYDGYTF
clone_size: many; cdr3_length: 14; d_call: -; j_call: TRBJ2-7; v_call: TRBV20-1; cdr3_nt: TGCAGTGCTAGAAACACAGGGTCTTCCTACGAGCAGTACTTC; cdr3_aa: CSARNTGSSYEQYF
clone_size: -; cdr3_length: 15; d_call: TRBD1; j_call: TRBJ2-3; v_call: TRBV11-2; cdr3_nt: TGTGCCAGCAGCAAGACCGGGACAGGGACAGATACGCGGTATTTT; cdr3_aa: CASSKTGTGTDTRYF
clone_size: -; cdr3_length: 16; d_call: TRBD1; j_call: TRBJ1-2; v_call: TRBV27; cdr3_nt: TGTGCCTGCAGTTTCAATTCTTGGACAGGAGAGGGTGGCTACACCTTC; cdr3_aa: CACSFNSWTGEGGYTF